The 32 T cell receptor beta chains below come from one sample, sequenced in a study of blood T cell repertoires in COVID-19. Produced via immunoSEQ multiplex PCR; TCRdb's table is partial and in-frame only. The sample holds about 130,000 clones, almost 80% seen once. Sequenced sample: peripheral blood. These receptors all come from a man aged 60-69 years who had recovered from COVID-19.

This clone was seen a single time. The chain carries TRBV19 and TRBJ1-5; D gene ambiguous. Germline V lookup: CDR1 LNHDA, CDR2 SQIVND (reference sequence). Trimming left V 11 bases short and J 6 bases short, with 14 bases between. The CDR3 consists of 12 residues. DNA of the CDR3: TGTGCCTGCGGGAGGATTGGTCAGCCCCAGCATTTT. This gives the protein CACGRIGQPQHF. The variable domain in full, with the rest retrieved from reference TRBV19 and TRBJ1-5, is DGGITQSPKYLFRKEGQNVTLSCEQNLNHDAMYWYRQDPGQGLRLIYYSQIVNDFQKGDIAEGYSVSREKKESFPLTVTSAQKNPTAFYLCACGRIGQPQHFGDGTRLSIL.

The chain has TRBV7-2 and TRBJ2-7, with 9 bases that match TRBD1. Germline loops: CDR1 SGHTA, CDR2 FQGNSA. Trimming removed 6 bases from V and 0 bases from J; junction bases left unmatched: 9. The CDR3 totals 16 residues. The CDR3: CASSLQGAESSYEQYF. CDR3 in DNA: TGTGCCAGCAGTTTACAGGGGGCGGAGAGCTCCTACGAGCAGTACTTC.

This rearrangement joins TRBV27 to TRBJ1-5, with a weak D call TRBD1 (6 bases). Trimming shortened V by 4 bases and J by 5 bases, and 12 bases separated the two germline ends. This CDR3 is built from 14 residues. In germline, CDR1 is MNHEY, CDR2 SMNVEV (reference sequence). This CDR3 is CASSSWTADQPQHF. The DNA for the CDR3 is TGTGCCAGCAGTTCGTGGACAGCTGATCAGCCCCAGCATTTT.

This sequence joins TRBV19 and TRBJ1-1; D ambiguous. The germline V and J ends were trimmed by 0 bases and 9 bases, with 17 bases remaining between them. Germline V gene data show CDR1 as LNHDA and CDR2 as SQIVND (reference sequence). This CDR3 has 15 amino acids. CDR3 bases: TGTGCCAGTAGTATAGATTTCTGGTCGGGTGAACAAGCTTTCTTT. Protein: CASSIDFWSGEQAFF.

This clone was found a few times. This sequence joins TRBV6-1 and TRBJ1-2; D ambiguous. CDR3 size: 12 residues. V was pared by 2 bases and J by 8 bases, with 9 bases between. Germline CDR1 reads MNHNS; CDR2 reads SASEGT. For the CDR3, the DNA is TGTGCCAGCAGTGAATCCGCCGGGGGCTACACCTTC. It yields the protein CASSESAGGYTF.

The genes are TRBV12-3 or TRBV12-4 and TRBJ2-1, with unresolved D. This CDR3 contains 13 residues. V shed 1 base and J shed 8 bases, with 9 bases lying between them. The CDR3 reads CASSLEAGYEQFF. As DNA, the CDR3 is TGTGCCAGCAGTTTAGAAGCTGGTTATGAGCAGTTCTTC.

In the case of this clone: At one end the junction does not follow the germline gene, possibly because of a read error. CDR3 bases: TGTGCTAGCAGCTTAGGGCTAGCGGGGAGGGGAGAGACCCAGTACTTC. As protein: CASSLGLAGRGETQYF. The chain recombines TRBV7-7 with TRBJ2-5, with 9 bases identical to TRBD2. The CDR3 totals 16 residues. The germline V gene has CDR1 SSHAT and CDR2 FNYEAQ (reference sequence).

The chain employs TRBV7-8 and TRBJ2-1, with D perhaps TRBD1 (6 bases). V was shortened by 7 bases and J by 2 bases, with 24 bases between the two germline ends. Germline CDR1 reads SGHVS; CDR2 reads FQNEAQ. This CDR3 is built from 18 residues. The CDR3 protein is CASTPERPGTRTYNEQFF. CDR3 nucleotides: TGTGCCAGCACCCCCGAGAGACCCGGGACAAGGACCTACAATGAGCAGTTCTTC.

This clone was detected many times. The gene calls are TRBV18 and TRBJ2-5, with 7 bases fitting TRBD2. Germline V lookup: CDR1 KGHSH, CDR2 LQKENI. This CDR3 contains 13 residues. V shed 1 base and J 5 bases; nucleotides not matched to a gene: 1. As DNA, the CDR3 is TGTGCCAGCTCACCACGGGAGGGGGAGACCCAGTACTTC. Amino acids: CASSPREGETQYF.

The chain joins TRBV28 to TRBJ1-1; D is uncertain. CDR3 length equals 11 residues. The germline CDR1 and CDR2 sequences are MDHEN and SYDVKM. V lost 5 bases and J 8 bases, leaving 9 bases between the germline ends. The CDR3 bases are TGTGCCAGCAGTCCCCAAGCAGAAGCTTTCTTT. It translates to CASSPQAEAFF.

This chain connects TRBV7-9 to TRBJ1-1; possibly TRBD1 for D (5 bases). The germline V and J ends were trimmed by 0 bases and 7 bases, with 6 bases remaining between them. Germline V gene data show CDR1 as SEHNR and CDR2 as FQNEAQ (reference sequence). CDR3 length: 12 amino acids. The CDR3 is CASSLADNEAFF. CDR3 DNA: TGTGCCAGCAGCTTAGCGGACAATGAAGCTTTCTTT.

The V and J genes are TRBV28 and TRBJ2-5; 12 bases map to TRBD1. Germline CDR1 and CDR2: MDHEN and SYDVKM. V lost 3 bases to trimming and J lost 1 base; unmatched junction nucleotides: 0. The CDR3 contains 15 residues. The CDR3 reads CASSLGQGAQETQYF. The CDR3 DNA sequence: TGTGCCAGCAGTTTGGGACAGGGGGCCCAAGAGACCCAGTACTTC.

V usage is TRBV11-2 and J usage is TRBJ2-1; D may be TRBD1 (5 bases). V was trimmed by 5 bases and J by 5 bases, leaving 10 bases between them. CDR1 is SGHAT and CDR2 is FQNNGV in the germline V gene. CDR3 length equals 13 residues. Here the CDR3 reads CASSPDSNNEQFF. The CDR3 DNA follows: TGTGCCAGCAGCCCTGACAGTAACAATGAGCAGTTCTTC.

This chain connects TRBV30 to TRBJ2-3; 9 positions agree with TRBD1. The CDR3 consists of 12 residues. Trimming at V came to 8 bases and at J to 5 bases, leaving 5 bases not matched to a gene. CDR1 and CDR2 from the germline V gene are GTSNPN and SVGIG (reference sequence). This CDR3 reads CARGQGGDTQYF. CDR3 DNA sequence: TGTGCCAGGGGACAGGGAGGAGATACGCAGTATTTT.

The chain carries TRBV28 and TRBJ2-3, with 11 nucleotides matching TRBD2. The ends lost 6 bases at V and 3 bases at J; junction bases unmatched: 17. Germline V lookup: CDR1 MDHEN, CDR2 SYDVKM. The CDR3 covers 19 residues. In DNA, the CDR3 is TGTGCCAGCAGCTTCTTCGCCCCCGTAGCGGGAGGGAAGACAGATACGCAGTATTTT. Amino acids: CASSFFAPVAGGKTDTQYF.

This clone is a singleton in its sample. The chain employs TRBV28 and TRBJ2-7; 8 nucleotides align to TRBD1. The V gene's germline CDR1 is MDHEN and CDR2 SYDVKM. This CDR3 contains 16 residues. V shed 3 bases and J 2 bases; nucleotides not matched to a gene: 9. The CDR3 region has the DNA TGTGCCAGCAGTTTGGCACAGGGGGTGATTACCTACGAGCAGTACTTC. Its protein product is CASSLAQGVITYEQYF.

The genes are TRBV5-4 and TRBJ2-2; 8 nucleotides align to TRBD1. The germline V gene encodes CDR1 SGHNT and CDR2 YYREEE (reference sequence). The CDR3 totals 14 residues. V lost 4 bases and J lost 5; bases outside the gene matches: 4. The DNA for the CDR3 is TGTGCCAGCAGCCTCCGGACAGGGACCGGGGAGCTGTTTTTT. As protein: CASSLRTGTGELFF.

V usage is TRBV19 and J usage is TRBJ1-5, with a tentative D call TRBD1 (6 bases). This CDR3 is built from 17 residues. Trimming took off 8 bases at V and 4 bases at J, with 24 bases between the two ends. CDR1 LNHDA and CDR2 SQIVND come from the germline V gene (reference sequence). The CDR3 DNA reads TGTGCCAGTCAGCCCTCCTTTGGTGTAGGGGGAAATCAGCCCCAGCATTTT. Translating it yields CASQPSFGVGGNQPQHF.

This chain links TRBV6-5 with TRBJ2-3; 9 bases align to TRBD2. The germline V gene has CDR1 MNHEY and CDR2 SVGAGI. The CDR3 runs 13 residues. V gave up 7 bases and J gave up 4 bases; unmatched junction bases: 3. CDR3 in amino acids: CASKIAGADTQYF. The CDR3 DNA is TGTGCCAGCAAGATAGCGGGAGCAGATACGCAGTATTTT.

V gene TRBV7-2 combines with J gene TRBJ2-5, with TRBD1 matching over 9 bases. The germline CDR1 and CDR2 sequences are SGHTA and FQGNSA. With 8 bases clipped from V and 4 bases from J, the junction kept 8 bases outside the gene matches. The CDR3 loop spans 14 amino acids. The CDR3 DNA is TGTGCCAGCCGGTGGGGGGGACAGGGAGAGACCCAGTACTTC. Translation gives CASRWGGQGETQYF.

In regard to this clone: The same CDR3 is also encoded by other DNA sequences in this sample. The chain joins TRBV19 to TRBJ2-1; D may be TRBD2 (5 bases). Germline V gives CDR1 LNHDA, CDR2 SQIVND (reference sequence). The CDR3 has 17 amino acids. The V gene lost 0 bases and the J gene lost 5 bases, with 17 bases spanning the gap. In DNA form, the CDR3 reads TGTGCCAGTAGTATAGACCAGAGCGGCAACAAACACAATGAGCAGTTCTTC. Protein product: CASSIDQSGNKHNEQFF.

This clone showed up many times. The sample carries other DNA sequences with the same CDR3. CDR3: CASSLRGAGGQQFF. In nucleotides, the CDR3 is TGTGCCAGCAGCTTGAGGGGGGCGGGGGGGCAGCAGTTCTTC. This chain uses TRBV11-2 with TRBJ2-1; 9 bases fit TRBD2. The junction had 8 bases not matched to a gene; V was cut back by 3 bases and J by 11 bases. The CDR3 runs 14 residues. In germline, CDR1 is SGHAT, CDR2 FQNNGV.

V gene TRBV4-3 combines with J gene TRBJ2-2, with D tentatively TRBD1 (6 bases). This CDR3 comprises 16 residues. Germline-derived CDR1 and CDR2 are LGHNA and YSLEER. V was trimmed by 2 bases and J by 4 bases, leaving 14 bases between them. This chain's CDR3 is CASSQMGQLFTGELFF. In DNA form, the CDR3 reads TGCGCCAGCAGCCAAATGGGACAACTATTCACCGGGGAGCTGTTTTTT.

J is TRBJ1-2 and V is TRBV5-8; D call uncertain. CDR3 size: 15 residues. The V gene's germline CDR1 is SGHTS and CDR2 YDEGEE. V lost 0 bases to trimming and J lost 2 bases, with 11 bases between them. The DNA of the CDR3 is TGTGCCAGCAGCTTGGCCTTGTCGGAGAACTATGGCTACACCTTC. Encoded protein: CASSLALSENYGYTF.

The CDR3 loop is CASSQGASSYEQYF. As DNA, the CDR3 is TGTGCCAGCAGCCAAGGGGCTAGCTCCTACGAGCAGTACTTC. The chain links TRBV11-1 to TRBJ2-7; a possible D gene is TRBD1 (5 bases). The CDR3 length is 14 residues. Germline CDR1 SGHAT, CDR2 FQDESV (reference sequence). V was clipped by 5 bases and J by 0 bases, with 11 bases between them. Looking up the rest from reference TRBV11-1 and TRBJ2-7 gives the full variable domain: EAEVAQSPRYKITEKSQAVAFWCDPISGHATLYWYRQILGQGPELLVQFQDESVVDDSQLPKDRFSAERLKGVDSTLKIQPAELGDSAMYLCASSQGASSYEQYFGPGTRLTVT.

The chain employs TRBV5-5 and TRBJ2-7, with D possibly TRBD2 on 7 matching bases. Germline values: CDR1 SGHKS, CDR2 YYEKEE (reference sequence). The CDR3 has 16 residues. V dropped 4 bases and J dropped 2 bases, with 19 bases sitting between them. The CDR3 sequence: CASSPRGAGRAYEQYF. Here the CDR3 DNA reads TGTGCCAGCAGCCCTCGGGGGGCAGGGAGAGCCTACGAGCAGTACTTC.

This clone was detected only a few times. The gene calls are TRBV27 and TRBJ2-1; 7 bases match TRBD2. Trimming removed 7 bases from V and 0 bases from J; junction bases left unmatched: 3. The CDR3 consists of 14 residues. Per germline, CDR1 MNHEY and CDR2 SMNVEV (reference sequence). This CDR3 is CASTRTSSYNEQFF. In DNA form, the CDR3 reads TGTGCCAGCACCCGGACTAGCTCCTACAATGAGCAGTTCTTC.

The CDR3: CASSFAAVWGGYTF. CDR3 DNA sequence: TGTGCCAGCAGTTTCGCCGCCGTCTGGGGCGGCTACACCTTC. The chain combines TRBV27 with TRBJ1-2, with D tentatively TRBD1 (5 bases). This CDR3 has 14 residues. V was clipped by 3 bases and J by 8 bases, with 16 bases between them. From germline, CDR1 is MNHEY and CDR2 SMNVEV (reference sequence).

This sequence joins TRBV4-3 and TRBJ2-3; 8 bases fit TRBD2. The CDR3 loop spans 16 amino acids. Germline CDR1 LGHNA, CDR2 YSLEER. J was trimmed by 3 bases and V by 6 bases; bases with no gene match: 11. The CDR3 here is CASRSSGRAGTDTQYF. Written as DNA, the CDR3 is TGCGCCAGCAGATCTTCCGGGAGGGCCGGAACAGATACGCAGTATTTT.

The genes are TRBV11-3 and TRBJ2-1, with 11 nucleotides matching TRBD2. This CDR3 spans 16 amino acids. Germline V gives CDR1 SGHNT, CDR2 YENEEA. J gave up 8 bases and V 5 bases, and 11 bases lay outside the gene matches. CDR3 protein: CASSREGLAERDEQFF. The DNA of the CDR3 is TGTGCCAGCAGCCGGGAGGGACTAGCGGAGAGGGATGAGCAGTTCTTC.

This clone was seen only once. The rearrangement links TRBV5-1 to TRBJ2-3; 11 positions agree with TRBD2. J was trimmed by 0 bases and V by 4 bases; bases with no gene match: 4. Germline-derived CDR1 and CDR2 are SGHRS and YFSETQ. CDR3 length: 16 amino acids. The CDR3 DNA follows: TGCGCCAGCAGCAGCGGGACTAGCGGTAGCACAGATACGCAGTATTTT. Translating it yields CASSSGTSGSTDTQYF.

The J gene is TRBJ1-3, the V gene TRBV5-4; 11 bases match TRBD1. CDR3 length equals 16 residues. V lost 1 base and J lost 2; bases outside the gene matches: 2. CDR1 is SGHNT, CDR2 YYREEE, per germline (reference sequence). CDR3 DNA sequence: TGTGCCAGCAGCTTGTGGGGACAGGGGGCTGGAAACACCATATATTTT. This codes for CASSLWGQGAGNTIYF.